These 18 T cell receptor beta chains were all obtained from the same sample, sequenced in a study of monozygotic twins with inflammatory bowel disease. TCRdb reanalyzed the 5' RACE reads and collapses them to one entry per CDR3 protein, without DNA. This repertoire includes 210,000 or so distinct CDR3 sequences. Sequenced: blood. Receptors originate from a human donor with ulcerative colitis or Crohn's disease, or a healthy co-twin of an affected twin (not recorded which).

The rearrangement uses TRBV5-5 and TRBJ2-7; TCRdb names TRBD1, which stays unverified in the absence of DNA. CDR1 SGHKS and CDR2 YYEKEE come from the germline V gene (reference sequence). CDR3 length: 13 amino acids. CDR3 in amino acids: CASSTDRGLEQYF.

The CDR3 sequence: CASSSDSKTDEQFF. The V gene is TRBV7-9, the J gene TRBJ2-1; TCRdb designates TRBD1, a call that cannot be tested without DNA. The CDR3 runs to 14 residues. The germline V gene encodes CDR1 SEHNR and CDR2 FQNEAQ (reference sequence).

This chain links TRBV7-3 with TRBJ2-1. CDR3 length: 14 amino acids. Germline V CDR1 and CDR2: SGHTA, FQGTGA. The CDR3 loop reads CASSLTGYYNEQFF.

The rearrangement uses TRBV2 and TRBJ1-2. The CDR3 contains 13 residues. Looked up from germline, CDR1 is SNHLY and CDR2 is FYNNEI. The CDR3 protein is CASSGQPLGGYTF.

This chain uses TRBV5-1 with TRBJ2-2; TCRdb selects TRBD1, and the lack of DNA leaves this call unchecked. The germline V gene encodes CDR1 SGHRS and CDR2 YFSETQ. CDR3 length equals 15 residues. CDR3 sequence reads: CASGQGHSDTGELFF.

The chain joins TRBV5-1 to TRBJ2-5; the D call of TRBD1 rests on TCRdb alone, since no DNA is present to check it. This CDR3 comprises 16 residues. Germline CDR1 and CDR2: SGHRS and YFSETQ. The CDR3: CASSLGGGYAQETQYF.

Here the CDR3 reads CASSPSGDGYNEQFF. V is TRBV7-2 and J is TRBJ2-1. Germline V CDR1 and CDR2: SGHTA, FQGNSA. The CDR3 consists of 15 residues.

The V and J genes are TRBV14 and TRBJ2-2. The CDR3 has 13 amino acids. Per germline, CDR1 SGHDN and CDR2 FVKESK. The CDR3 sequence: CASSQSWTGELFF.

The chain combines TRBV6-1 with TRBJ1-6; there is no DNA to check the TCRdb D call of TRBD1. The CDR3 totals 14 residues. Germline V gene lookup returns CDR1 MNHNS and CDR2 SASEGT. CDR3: CVVGVRQAYSPLHF.

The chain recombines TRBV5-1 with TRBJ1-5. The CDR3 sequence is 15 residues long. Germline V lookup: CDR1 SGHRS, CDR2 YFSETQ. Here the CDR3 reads CASSLDGGGSQPQHF.

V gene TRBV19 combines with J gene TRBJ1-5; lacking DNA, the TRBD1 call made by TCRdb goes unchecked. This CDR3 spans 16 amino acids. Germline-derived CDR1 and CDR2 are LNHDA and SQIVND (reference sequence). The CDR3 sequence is CASTSIQGTLNQPQHF.

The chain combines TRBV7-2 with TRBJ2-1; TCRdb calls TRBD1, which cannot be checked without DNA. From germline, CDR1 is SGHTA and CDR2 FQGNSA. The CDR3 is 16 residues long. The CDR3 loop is CASSSPGQGAHNEQFF. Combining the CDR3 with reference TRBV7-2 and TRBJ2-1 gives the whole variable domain GAGVSQSPSNKVTEKGKDVELRCDPISGHTALYWYRQSLGQGLEFLIYFQGNSAPDKSGLPSDRFSAERTGGSVSTLTIQRTQQEDSAVYLCASSSPGQGAHNEQFFGPGTRLTVL.

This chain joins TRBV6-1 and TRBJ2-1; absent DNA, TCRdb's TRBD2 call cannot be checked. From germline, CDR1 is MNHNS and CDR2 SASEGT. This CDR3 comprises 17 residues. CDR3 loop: CASTGTSGLRGYNEQFF.

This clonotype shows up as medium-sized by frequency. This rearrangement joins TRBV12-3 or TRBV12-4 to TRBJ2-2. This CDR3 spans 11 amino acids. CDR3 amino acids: CASSRTGELFF.

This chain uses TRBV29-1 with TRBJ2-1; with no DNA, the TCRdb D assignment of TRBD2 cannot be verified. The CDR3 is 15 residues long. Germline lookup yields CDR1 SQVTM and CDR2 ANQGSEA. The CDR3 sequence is CSVTPGSGRGYEQFF.

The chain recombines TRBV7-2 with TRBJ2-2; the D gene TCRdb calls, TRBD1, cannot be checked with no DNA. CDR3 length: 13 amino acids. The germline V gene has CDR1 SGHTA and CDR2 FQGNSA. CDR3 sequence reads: CASSNMGAGELFF. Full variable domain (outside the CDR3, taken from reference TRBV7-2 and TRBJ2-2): GAGVSQSPSNKVTEKGKDVELRCDPISGHTALYWYRQSLGQGLEFLIYFQGNSAPDKSGLPSDRFSAERTGGSVSTLTIQRTQQEDSAVYLCASSNMGAGELFFGEGSRLTVL.

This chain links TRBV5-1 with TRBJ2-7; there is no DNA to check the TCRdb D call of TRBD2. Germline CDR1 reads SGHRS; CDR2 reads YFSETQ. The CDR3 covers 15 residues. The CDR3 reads CASSLVASGSYEQYF.

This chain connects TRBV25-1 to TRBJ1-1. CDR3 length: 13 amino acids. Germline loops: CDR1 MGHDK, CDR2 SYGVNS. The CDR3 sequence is CASSDSVNTEAFF. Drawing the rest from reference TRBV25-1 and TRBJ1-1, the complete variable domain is EADIYQTPRYLVIGTGKKITLECSQTMGHDKMYWYQQDPGMELHLIHYSYGVNSTEKGDLSSESTVSRIRTEHFPLTLESARPSHTSQYLCASSDSVNTEAFFGQGTRLTVV.